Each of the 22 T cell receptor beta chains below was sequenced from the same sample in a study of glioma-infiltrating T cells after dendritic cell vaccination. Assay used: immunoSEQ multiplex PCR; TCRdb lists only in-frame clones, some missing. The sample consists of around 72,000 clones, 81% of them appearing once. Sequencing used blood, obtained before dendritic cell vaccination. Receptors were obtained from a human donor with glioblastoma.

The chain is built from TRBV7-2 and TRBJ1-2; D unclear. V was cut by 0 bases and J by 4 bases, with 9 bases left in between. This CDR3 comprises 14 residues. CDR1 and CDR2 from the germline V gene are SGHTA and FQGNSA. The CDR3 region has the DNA TGTGCCAGCAGCTTAGCGAATACCGGCTATGGCTACACCTTC. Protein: CASSLANTGYGYTF.

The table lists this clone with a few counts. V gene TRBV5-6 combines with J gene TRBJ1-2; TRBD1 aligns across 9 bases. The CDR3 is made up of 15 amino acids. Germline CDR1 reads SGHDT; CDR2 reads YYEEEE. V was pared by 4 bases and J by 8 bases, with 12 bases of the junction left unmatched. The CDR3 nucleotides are TGTGCCAGCAGCCGTTCACCGGGACAGGGTACGGGCTACACCTTC. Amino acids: CASSRSPGQGTGYTF.

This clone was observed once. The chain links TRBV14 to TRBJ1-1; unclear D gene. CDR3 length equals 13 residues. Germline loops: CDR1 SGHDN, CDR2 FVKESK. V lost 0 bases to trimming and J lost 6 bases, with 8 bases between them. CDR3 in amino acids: CASSQDLDSEAFF. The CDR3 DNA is TGTGCCAGCAGCCAAGATTTAGACTCTGAAGCTTTCTTT.

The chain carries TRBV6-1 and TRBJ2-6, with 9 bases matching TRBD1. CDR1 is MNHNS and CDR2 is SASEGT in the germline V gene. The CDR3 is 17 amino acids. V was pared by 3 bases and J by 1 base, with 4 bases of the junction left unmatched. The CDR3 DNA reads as TGTGCCAGCAGTGATCCCGGGACAGGGTCTGGGGCCAACGTCCTGACTTTC. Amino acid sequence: CASSDPGTGSGANVLTF.

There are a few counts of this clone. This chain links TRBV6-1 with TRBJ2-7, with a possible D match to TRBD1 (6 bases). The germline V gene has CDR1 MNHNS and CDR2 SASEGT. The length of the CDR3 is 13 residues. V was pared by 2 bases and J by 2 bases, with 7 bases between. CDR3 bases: TGTGCCAGCAGTGAAACAGGGCCCTACGAGCAGTACTTC. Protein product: CASSETGPYEQYF.

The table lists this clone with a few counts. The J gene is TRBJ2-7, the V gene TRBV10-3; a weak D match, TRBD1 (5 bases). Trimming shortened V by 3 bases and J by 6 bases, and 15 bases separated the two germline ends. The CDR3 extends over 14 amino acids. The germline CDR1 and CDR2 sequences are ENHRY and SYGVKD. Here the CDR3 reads CAISDRGLLSEQYF. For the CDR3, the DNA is TGTGCCATCAGTGATAGGGGTCTGCTTAGCGAGCAGTACTTC.

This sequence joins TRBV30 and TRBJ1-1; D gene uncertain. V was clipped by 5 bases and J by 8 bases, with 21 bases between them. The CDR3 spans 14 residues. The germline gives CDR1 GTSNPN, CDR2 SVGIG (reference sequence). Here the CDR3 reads CAWAPPGDIGEAFF. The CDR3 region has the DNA TGTGCCTGGGCCCCCCCCGGGGATATTGGGGAAGCTTTCTTT.

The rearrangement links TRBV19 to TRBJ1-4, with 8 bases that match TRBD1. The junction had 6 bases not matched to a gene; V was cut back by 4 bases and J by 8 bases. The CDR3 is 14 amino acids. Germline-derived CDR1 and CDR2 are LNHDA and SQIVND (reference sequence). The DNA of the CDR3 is TGTGCCAGTAGTACGGACAGGGAAGTCGAAAAACTGTTTTTT. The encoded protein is CASSTDREVEKLFF.

The CDR3 sequence is CASTPGLPGQESSYEQYF. DNA for the CDR3: TGTGCCAGCACCCCGGGGCTTCCCGGACAGGAGAGCTCCTACGAGCAGTACTTC. V usage is TRBV7-2 and J usage is TRBJ2-7, with 7 bases matching TRBD1. V lost 7 bases to trimming and J lost 0 bases; unmatched junction nucleotides: 18. Germline lookup yields CDR1 SGHTA and CDR2 FQGNSA. There are 18 residues in the CDR3.

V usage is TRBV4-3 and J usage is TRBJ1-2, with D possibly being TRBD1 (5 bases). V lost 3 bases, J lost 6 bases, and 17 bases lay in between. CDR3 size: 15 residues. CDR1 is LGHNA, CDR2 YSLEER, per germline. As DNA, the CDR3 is TGCGCCAGCAGCCATGATAAAGGGGCGTGGGATGGCTACACCTTC. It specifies CASSHDKGAWDGYTF.

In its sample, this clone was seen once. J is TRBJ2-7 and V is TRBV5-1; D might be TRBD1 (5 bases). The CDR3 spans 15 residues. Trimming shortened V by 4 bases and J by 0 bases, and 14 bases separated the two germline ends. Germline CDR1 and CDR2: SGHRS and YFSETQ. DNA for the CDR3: TGCGCCAGCAGCCAAACAGGACCCGGCTCCTACGAGCAGTACTTC. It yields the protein CASSQTGPGSYEQYF.

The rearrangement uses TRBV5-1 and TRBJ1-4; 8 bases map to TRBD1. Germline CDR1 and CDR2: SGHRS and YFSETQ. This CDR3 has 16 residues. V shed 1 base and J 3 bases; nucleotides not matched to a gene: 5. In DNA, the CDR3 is TGCGCCAGCAGCTTGAGACAGGGGTTTTCTAATGAAAAACTGTTTTTT. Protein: CASSLRQGFSNEKLFF.

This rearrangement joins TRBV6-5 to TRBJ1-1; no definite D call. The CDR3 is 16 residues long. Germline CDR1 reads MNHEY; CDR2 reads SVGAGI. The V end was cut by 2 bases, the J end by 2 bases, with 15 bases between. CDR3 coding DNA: TGTGCCAGCAGTTACGAGGCCAGCCTAGATAACACTGAAGCTTTCTTT. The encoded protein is CASSYEASLDNTEAFF.

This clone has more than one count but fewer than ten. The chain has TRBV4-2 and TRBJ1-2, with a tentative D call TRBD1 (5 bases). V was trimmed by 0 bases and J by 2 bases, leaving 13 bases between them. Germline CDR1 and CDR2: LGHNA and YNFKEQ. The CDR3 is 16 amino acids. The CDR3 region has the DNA TGTGCCAGCAGCCAAGATTTGACAGACGGGAACTATGGCTACACCTTC. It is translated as CASSQDLTDGNYGYTF.

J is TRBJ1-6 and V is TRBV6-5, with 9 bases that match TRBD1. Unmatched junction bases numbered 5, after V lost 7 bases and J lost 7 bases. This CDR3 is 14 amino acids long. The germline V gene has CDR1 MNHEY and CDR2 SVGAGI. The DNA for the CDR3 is TGTGCCAGCAATCCCGGACAGGGGAATTCACCCCTCCACTTT. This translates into CASNPGQGNSPLHF.

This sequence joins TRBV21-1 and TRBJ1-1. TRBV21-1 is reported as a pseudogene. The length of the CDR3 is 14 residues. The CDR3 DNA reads TGTGCCAGCCGACTAGCCCGGTGGGACACTGAAGCTTTCTTT. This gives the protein CASRLARWDTEAFF.

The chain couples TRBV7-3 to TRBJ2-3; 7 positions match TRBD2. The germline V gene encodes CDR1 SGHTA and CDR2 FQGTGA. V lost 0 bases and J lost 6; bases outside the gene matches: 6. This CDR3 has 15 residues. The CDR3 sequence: CASSLTGRGEDTQYF. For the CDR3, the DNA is TGTGCCAGCAGCTTAACGGGCCGGGGGGAGGATACGCAGTATTTT.

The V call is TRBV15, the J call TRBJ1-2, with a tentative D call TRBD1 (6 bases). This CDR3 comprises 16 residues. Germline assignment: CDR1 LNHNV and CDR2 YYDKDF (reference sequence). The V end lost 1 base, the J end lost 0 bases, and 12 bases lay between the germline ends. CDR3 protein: CATSRGGEGANYGYTF. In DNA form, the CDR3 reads TGTGCCACCAGCAGAGGGGGGGAGGGGGCTAACTATGGCTACACCTTC. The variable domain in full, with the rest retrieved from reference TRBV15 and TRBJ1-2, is DAMVIQNPRYQVTQFGKPVTLSCSQTLNHNVMYWYQQKSSQAPKLLFHYYDKDFNNEADTPDNFQSRRPNTSFCFLDIRSPGLGDTAMYLCATSRGGEGANYGYTFGSGTRLTVV.

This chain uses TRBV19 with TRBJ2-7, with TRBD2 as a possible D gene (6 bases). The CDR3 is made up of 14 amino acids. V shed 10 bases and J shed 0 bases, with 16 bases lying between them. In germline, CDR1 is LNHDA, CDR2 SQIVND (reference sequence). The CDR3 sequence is CATTVDGSSYEQYF. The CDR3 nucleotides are TGTGCCACCACAGTCGACGGGAGCTCCTACGAGCAGTACTTC.

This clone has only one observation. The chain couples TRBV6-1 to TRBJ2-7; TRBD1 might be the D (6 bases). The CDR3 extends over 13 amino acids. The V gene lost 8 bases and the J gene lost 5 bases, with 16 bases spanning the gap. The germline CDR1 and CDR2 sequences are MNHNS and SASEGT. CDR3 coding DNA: TGTGCCAGCGGCAAATTACAGGGAGACGAGCAGTACTTC. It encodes CASGKLQGDEQYF.

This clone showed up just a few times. Here the CDR3 reads CATSRDGQGATDTQYF. The CDR3 bases are TGTGCCACCAGCAGGGACGGACAGGGGGCGACAGATACGCAGTATTTT. This chain links TRBV15 with TRBJ2-3, with TRBD1 matching 11 bases. J gave up 3 bases and V 3 bases, and 5 bases lay outside the gene matches. The CDR3 covers 16 residues. In germline, CDR1 is LNHNV, CDR2 YYDKDF (reference sequence).

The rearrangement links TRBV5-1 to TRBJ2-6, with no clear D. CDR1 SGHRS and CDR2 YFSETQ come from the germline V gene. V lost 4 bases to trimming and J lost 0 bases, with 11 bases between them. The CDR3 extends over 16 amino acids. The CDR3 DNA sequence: TGCGCCAGCAGCCCGGCGGCCCTCTCTGGGGCCAACGTCCTGACTTTC. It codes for CASSPAALSGANVLTF. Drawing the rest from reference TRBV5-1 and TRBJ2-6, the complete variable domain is KAGVTQTPRYLIKTRGQQVTLSCSPISGHRSVSWYQQTPGQGLQFLFEYFSETQRNKGNFPGRFSGRQFSNSRSEMNVSTLELGDSALYLCASSPAALSGANVLTFGAGSRLTVL.